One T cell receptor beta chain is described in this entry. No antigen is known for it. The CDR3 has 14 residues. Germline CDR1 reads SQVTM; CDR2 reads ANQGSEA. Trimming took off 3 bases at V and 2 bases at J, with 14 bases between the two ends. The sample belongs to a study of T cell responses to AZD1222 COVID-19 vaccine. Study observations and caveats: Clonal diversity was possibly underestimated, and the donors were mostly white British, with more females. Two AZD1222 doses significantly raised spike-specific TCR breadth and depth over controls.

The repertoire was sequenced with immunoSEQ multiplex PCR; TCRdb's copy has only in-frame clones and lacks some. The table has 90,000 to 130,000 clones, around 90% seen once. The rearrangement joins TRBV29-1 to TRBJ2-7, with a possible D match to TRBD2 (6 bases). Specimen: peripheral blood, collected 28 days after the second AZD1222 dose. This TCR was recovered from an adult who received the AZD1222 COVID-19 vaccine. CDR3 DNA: TGCAGCGTTGATGGAGGGCCGAGCACCTACGAGCAGTACTTC. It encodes CSVDGGPSTYEQYF.